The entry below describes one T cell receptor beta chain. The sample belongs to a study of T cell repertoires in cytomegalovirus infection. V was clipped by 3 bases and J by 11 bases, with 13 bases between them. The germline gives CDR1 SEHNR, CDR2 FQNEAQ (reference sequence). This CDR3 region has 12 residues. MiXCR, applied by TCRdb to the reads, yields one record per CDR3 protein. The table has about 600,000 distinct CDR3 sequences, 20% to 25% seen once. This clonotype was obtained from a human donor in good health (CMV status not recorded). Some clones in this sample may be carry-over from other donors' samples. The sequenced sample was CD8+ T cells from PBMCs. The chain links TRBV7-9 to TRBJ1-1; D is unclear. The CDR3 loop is CASSLSGNRAFF. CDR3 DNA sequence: TGTGCCAGCAGCTTGTCAGGAAATAGGGCTTTCTTT.